This TCR beta chain was recovered during a study of T cell responses to AZD1222 COVID-19 vaccine. General observations from the study: Spike-specific TCR breadth and depth rose after two AZD1222 doses. Reportedly, close to half of spike-specific TCRs are directed against unmutated variant regions.

As for this clone: The antigen remains undetermined.

Sequencing was performed with immunoSEQ multiplex PCR; in TCRdb, only in-frame clones are kept and a portion is missing. This sample yields some 89,000 clones, of which roughly 90% are seen a single time; around 4.5% belongs to the top ten. V was shortened by 8 bases and J by 3 bases, with 19 bases between the two germline ends. The CDR3 length is 15 residues. Sequenced material: peripheral blood, taken on day 0 of MenACWY control vaccination. The receptor was isolated from an adult in good health. V usage is TRBV23-1 and J usage is TRBJ1-1; the D gene is possibly TRBD1 (6 bases). TRBV23-1 is an ORF, and what it does is uncertain. The CDR3 coding sequence is TGCGCCAGCGGCACCCTACAGGGCGTCGACACTGAAGCTTTCTTT. Amino acids: CASGTLQGVDTEAFF.